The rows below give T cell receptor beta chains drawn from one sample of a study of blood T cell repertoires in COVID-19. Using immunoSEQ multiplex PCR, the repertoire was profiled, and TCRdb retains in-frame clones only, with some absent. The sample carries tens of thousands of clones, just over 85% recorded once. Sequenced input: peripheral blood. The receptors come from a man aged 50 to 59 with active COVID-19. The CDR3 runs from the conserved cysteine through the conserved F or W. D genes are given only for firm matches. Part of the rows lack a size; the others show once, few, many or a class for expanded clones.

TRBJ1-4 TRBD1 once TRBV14 TGTGCCAGCAGCCAAGAAGCGATCCGGACAGGGTTTTTT CASSQEAIRTGFF
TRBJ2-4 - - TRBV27 TGTGCCAGCAGTAACAGGGTGCCCAAAAACATTCAGTACTTC CASSNRVPKNIQYF
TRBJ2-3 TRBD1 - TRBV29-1 TGCAGCGTTGAAGAGGGACAGGGCAACCCAGATACGCAGTATTTT CSVEEGQGNPDTQYF
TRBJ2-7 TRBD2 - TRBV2 TGTGCCAGCAGTGATGGGGGAGGGACTTCCTACGAGCAGTACTTC CASSDGGGTSYEQYF
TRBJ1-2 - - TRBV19 TGTGCCAGTAGTATAACGACAGATAACTATGGCTACACCTTC CASSITTDNYGYTF
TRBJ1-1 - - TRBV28 TGTGCCAGCAGTTTTGGGGGGGATCGGGGCCTGAACACTGAAGCTTTCTTT CASSFGGDRGLNTEAFF
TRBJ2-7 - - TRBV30 TGTGCCTGGAGTCCCGGGTCGGGGTCCTACGAGCAGTACTTC CAWSPGSGSYEQYF
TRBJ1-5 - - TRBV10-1 TGCGCCAGTCGAGGGCAGCCCCAGCATTTT CASRGQPQHF
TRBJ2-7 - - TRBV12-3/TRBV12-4 TGTGCCAGCAGGGGAGACACCTACGAGCAGTACTTC CASRGDTYEQYF
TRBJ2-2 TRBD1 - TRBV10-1 TGCGCCAGCAGTGAGCCGCCGATAAGGGACAGAAAGGACACCGGGGAGCTGTTTTTT CASSEPPIRDRKDTGELFF
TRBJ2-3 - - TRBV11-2 TGTGCCAGCACCTGGGGGGGGGCCGAAGATACGCAGTATTTT CASTWGGAEDTQYF
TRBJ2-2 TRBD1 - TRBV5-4 TGTGCCAGCACCCTGGGAAGACAGGGGGCGCGAACCGGGGAGCTGTTTTTT CASTLGRQGARTGELFF
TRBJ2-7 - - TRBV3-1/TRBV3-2 TGTGCCAGCAGCCAAGATCCGTCGGACAAGAACGAGCAGTACTTC CASSQDPSDKNEQYF
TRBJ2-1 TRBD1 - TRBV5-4 TGTGCCAGCAGCTTAGACGGACAGGCGCCCATCGTCTTC CASSLDGQAPIVF
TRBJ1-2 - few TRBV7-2 TGTGCCAGCAGCTTATCGGGTGACTATGGCTACACCTTC CASSLSGDYGYTF
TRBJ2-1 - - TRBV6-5 TGTGCCAGCAAAACAGGGAACTATGAGCAGTTCTTC CASKTGNYEQFF
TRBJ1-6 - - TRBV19 TGTGCCAGTAGTATGGAGACAGATAATTCACCCCTCCACTTT CASSMETDNSPLHF
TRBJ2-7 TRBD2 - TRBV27 TGTGCCAGCGGACCGACTAGCGGGGGGGCCCTCTACGAGCAGTACTTC CASGPTSGGALYEQYF
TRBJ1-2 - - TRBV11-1 TGTGCCAGCAGCCTGGGAGGCTGGGACTATGGCTACACCTTC CASSLGGWDYGYTF
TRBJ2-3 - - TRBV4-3 TGCGCCAGCAGCCAAGATCAGGGAACGCAGTATTTT CASSQDQGTQYF
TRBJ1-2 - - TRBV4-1 TGCGCCAGCAGCCAAGTCGGGGGGGTGTTCGGTGGCTACACCTTC CASSQVGGVFGGYTF
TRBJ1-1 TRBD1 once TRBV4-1 TGCGCCAGCAGCCCTGGGACAGGGGCCGATAACACTGAAGCTTTCTTT CASSPGTGADNTEAFF
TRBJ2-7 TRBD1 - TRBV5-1 TGCGCCAGCAGCTTGGAGGGACAGTCCTACGAGCAGTACTTC CASSLEGQSYEQYF
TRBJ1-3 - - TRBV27 TGTGCCAGCAGTTTAAGGAGCTCTGGAAACACCATATATTTT CASSLRSSGNTIYF
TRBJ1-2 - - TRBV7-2 TGTGCCAGCAGCATCCAGGGTAACTATGGCTACACCTTC CASSIQGNYGYTF
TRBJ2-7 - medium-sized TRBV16 TGTGCCAGCAGCCAACCAGGTATACTTCTGCACTCCTACGAGCAGTACTTC CASSQPGILLHSYEQYF
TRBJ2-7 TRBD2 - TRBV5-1 TGCGCCAGCAGCTGGACCCTAGCGGGGGGGGCCTACGAGCAGTACTTC CASSWTLAGGAYEQYF
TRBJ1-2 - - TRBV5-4 TGTGCCAGCAGCTTGAAAGGCGGGGGCTATGGCTACACCTTC CASSLKGGGYGYTF
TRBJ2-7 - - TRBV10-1 TGCGCCAGCAGTGAGTCGGGTAGACTGAGCGAGCAGTACTTC CASSESGRLSEQYF
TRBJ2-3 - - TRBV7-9 TGTGCCAGCAGCAACACAGGGCCAGATACGCAGTATTTT CASSNTGPDTQYF
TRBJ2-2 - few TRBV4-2 TGTGCCAGCTCGCGGGCCAACACCGGGGAGCTGTTTTTT CASSRANTGELFF
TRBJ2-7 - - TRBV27 TGTGCCAGCAGTTTAGGGGGGTTGCGGGATTCCTACGAGCAGTACTTC CASSLGGLRDSYEQYF
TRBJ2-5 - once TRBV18 TGTGCCAGCTCACCATCCGGGACTCAAGAGACCCAGTACTTC CASSPSGTQETQYF
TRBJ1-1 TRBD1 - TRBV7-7 TGTGCTAGCAGCCGGGACAGGAACACTGAAGCTTTCTTT CASSRDRNTEAFF
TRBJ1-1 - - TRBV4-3 TGCGCCAGCAGCCGAGAGGGCGCCACTGAAGCTTTCTTT CASSREGATEAFF
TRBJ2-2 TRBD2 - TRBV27 TGTGCCAGCAGTTTTAGTCTCAGCGGGAGGGCCGGGGAGCTGTTTTTT CASSFSLSGRAGELFF
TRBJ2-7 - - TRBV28 TGTGCCAGCAGTTTGCGTCCAGGGCCCTACGAGCAGTACTTC CASSLRPGPYEQYF
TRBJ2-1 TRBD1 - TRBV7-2 TGTGCCACCAGGGGGCTCTACAATGAGCAGTTCTTC CATRGLYNEQFF
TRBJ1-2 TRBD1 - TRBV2 TGTGCCAGCAGGGACGACAGGGCGGGAGGCTACACCTTC CASRDDRAGGYTF
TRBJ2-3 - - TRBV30 TGTGCCGGATCCCAGGGGCTTAGCACAGATACGCAGTATTTT CAGSQGLSTDTQYF
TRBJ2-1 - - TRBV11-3 TGTGCCAGCAGCCTCCGGGCCAGGGACAATGAGCAGTTCTTC CASSLRARDNEQFF
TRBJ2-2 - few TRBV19 TGTGCCAGTAGTATTGGACTACCGAACACCGGGGAGCTGTTTTTT CASSIGLPNTGELFF
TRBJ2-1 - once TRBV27 TGTGCCATACGGGGAAACAATGAGCAGTTCTTC CAIRGNNEQFF
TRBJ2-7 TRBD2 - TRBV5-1 TGCGCCAGCAGCTTCGCTAGCGGGGGGATGTACGAGCAGTACTTC CASSFASGGMYEQYF
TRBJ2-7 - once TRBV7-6 TGTGCCAGCAGCCCTAAGCCCTCCTACGAGCAGTACTTC CASSPKPSYEQYF
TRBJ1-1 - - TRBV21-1 TGTGCCAGCGGGCGTGGTAGAACTGAAGCTTTCTTT CASGRGRTEAFF
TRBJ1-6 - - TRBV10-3 TGTGCCATCAAAGGGACAATCTCACCCCTCCACTTT CAIKGTISPLHF
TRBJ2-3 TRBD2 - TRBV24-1 TGTGCCACCAGTGATCCCCGAGCGGGGTCGGTAGATACGCAGTATTTT CATSDPRAGSVDTQYF
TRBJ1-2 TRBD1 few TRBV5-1 TGCGCCAGCAGCCCAAAAGACAGGGCCCTTAACTATGGCTACACCTTC CASSPKDRALNYGYTF
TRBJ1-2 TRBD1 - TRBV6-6 TGTGCCAGCAGTCAGGGGCGGGGGACAGGGAATCGGGGAGAGTATGGCTACACCTTC CASSQGRGTGNRGEYGYTF
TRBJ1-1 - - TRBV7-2 TGTGCCAGCAGCTTGGGGCAGGGGAGCACTGAAGCTTTCTTT CASSLGQGSTEAFF
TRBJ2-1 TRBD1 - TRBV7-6 TGTGCCAGCAGCAAGGGACAGGGGTACAATGAGCAGTTCTTC CASSKGQGYNEQFF
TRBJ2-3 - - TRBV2 TGTGCCAGCAGTGAACAGGGGAGCACAGATACGCAGTATTTT CASSEQGSTDTQYF
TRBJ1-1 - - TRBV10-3 TGTGCCATCAGTGATCAAACCAGGGGTGAAGCTTTCTTT CAISDQTRGEAFF
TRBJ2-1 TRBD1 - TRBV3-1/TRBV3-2 TGTGCCAGCAGCCAGGAACAGGGGGCGAGCTACAATGAGCAGTTCTTC CASSQEQGASYNEQFF
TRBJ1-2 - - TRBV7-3 TGTGCCAGCAGCTTAAACAGGGAAAGGGGCTATGGCTACACCTTC CASSLNRERGYGYTF
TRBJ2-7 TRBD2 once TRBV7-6 TGTGCCAGCAGACGTACTAGCGGGCCATCCTACGAGCAGTACTTC CASRRTSGPSYEQYF
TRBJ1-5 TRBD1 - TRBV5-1 TGCGCCAGCAGCCCTAGGACAGGCTACGATCAGCCCCAGCATTTT CASSPRTGYDQPQHF
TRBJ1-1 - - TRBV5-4 TGTGCCAGCAGCTTGGGGGGGTCGGGACTCCCCACTACTGAAGCTTTCTTT CASSLGGSGLPTTEAFF
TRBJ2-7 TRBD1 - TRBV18 TGTGCCAGCTTAACGGGACAGTCCTACGAGCAGTACTTC CASLTGQSYEQYF